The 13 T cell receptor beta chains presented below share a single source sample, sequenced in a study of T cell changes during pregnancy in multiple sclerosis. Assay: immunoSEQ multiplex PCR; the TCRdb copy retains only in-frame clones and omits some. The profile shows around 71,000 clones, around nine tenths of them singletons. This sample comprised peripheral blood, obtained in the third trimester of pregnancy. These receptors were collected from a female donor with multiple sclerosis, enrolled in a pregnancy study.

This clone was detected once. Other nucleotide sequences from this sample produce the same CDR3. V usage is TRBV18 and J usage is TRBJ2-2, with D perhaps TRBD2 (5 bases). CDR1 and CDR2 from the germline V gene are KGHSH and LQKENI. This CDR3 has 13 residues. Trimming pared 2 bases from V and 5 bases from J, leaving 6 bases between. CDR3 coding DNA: TGTGCCAGCTCACCAAGAGGGACCGGGGAGCTGTTTTTT. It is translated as CASSPRGTGELFF.

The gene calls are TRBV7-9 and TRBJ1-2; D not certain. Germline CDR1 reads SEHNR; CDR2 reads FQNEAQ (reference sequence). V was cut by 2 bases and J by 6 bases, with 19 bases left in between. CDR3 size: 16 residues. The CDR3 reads CASSLSESAWRDGYTF. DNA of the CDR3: TGTGCCAGCAGCTTATCAGAAAGCGCCTGGCGAGATGGCTACACCTTC.

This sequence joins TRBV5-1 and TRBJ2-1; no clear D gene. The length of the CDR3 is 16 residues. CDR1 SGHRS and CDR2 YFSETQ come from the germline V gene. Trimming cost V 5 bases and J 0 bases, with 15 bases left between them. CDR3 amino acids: CASRTGPLSSYNEQFF. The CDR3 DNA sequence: TGCGCCAGCAGAACTGGGCCCCTAAGCTCCTACAATGAGCAGTTCTTC.

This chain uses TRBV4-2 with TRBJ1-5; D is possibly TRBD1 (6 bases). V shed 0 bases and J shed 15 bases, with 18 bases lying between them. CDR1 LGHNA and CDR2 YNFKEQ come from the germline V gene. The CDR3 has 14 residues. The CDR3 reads CASSQDRGRGPRHF. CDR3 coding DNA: TGTGCCAGCAGCCAAGATCGGGGGCGGGGGCCGCGGCATTTT.

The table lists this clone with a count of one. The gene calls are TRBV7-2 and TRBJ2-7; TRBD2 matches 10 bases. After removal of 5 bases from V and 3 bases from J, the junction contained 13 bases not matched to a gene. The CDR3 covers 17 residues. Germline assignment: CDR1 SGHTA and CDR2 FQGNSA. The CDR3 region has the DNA TGTGCCAGCAGCCCCGGCAGCGGGAGGGCCTTTGGCTACGAGCAGTACTTC. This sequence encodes CASSPGSGRAFGYEQYF.

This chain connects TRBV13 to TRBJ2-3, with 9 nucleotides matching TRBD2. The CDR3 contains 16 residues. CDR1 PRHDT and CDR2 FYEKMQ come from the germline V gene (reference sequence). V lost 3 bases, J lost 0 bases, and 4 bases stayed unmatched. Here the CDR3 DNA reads TGTGCCAGCAGCTTCCTCGGGACTAGCAGCACAGATACGCAGTATTTT. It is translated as CASSFLGTSSTDTQYF.

The DNA of the CDR3 is TGTGCCAGCAACCCCGGGACAGGGACCGAGCAGTACTTC. It translates to CASNPGTGTEQYF. This chain links TRBV28 with TRBJ2-7; 9 bases are a match to TRBD1. After removal of 7 bases from V and 6 bases from J, the junction contained 7 bases not matched to a gene. Germline V gene lookup returns CDR1 MDHEN and CDR2 SYDVKM. This CDR3 spans 13 amino acids.

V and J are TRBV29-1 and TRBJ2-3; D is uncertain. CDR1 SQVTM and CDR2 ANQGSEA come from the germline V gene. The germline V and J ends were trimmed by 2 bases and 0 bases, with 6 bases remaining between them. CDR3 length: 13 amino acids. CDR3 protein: CSVERGSTDTQYF. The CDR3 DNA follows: TGCAGCGTTGAACGCGGCAGCACAGATACGCAGTATTTT.

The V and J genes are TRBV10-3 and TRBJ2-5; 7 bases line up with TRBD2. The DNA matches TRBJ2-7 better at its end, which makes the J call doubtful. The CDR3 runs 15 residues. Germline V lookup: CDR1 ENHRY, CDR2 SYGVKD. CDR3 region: CAISPPGGSDYEQYF. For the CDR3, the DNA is TGTGCCATCAGCCCCCCGGGAGGATCCGATTACGAGCAGTACTTC.

The CDR3, as DNA: TGTGCCAGTAGCGTTCAGGGTTACGAGCAGTACTTC. Encoded protein: CASSVQGYEQYF. The chain links TRBV19 to TRBJ2-7, with a possible D match to TRBD1 (5 bases). The CDR3 is made up of 12 amino acids. Deletions cut 6 bases from V and 4 bases from J, with 10 bases between. Germline V CDR1 and CDR2: LNHDA, SQIVND (reference sequence).

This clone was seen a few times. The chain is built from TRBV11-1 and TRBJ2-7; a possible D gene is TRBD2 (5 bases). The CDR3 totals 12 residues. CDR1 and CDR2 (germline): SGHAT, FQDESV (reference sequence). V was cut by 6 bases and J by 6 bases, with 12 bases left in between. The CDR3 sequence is CASSPAGREQYF. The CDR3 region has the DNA TGTGCCAGCAGTCCTGCGGGTCGCGAGCAGTACTTC.

The CDR3 nucleotides are TGTGCCAGCAGCTTAAGGGGCCAAAACACTGAAGCTTTCTTT. Protein product: CASSLRGQNTEAFF. The chain recombines TRBV7-9 with TRBJ1-1; D is possibly TRBD1 (5 bases). V lost 2 bases and J lost 2, with 9 bases in between. Germline lookup yields CDR1 SEHNR and CDR2 FQNEAQ (reference sequence). The CDR3 is 14 amino acids. Using reference TRBV7-9 and TRBJ1-1 for the parts outside the CDR3, the full variable domain is DTGVSQNPRHKITKRGQNVTFRCDPISEHNRLYWYRQTLGQGPEFLTYFQNEAQLEKSRLLSDRFSAERPKGSFSTLEIQRTEQGDSAMYLCASSLRGQNTEAFFGQGTRLTVV.

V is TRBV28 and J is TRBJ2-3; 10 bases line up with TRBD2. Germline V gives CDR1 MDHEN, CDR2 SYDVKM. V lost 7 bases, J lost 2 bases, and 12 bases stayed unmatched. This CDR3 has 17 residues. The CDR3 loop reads CASTFTGLAANTDTQYF. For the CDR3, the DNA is TGTGCCAGCACCTTTACAGGACTAGCGGCCAACACAGATACGCAGTATTTT. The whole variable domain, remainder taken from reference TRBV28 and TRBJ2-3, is DVKVTQSSRYLVKRTGEKVFLECVQDMDHENMFWYRQDPGLGLRLIYFSYDVKMKEKGDIPEGYSVSREKKERFSLILESASTNQTSMYLCASTFTGLAANTDTQYFGPGTRLTVL.